This passage covers 27 T cell receptor beta chains from one sample sequenced in a study of blood T cell repertoires in COVID-19 (dated by TCRdb to 2019 to 2021). The library was obtained by the immunoSEQ multiplex PCR assay. As stored in TCRdb, this immuneACCESS dataset retains in-frame rearrangements with V and J assigned. A fraction of the clones does not appear; measured against another copy, unresolved V genes explain less than half of the discrepancy, and the remainder lacks a known reason. Present in this sample are 150,000 or so clones, 88% of which were seen just once. The ten largest clones add up to 9% to 12% of the sample. The sequencing input was peripheral blood. All receptors come from a man aged 45-65 years with acute or convalescent COVID-19.

The gene calls are TRBV6-5 and TRBJ1-1; no definite D call. Germline CDR1 MNHEY, CDR2 SVGAGI. The CDR3 is 12 amino acids. Trimming took off 6 bases at V and 11 bases at J, with 16 bases between the two ends. CDR3 sequence: CASSASPGGAFF. CDR3 bases: TGTGCCAGCAGCGCGAGTCCCGGCGGGGCTTTCTTT.

The chain carries TRBV28 and TRBJ1-2, with D tentatively TRBD1 (6 bases). V was clipped by 6 bases and J by 2 bases, with 10 bases between them. Germline CDR1 MDHEN, CDR2 SYDVKM. There are 13 residues in the CDR3. The CDR3 spells CASRPGQNYGYTF. CDR3 DNA: TGTGCCAGCAGACCTGGACAGAACTATGGCTACACCTTC.

The genes are TRBV19 and TRBJ2-1, with 10 bases fitting TRBD1. Looked up from germline, CDR1 is LNHDA and CDR2 is SQIVND (reference sequence). V was pared by 5 bases and J by 9 bases, with 10 bases of the junction left unmatched. The CDR3 runs to 15 residues. This chain's CDR3 is CASSVGTGEYGEQFF. Here the CDR3 DNA reads TGTGCCAGTAGTGTCGGGACAGGGGAATATGGTGAGCAGTTCTTC.

V gene TRBV3-1 (or the pseudogene TRBV3-2) combines with J gene TRBJ1-5; D unclear. Per germline, CDR1 LGHDT and CDR2 YNNKEL (reference sequence). This CDR3 is built from 13 residues. V was shortened by 3 bases and J by 5 bases, with 8 bases between the two germline ends. This CDR3 reads CASSQGAYQPQHF. Here the CDR3 DNA reads TGTGCCAGCAGCCAGGGAGCATATCAGCCCCAGCATTTT.

The chain has TRBV5-5 and TRBJ2-7, with TRBD1 matching 7 bases. Germline CDR1 reads SGHKS; CDR2 reads YYEKEE (reference sequence). V shed 4 bases and J 2 bases; nucleotides not matched to a gene: 9. CDR3 length: 15 residues. This CDR3 reads CASSTWTGPTYEQYF. The CDR3 DNA reads as TGTGCCAGCAGCACCTGGACAGGACCGACCTACGAGCAGTACTTC.

The J gene is TRBJ1-4, the V gene TRBV6-5; TRBD1 is a possible D gene (5 bases). The CDR3 has 12 amino acids. Trimming removed 2 bases at V and 8 bases at J, with 6 bases between. Germline CDR1 is MNHEY and CDR2 is SVGAGI. As DNA, the CDR3 is TGTGCCAGCAGTTACCCAGGGGAAAAACTGTTTTTT. It codes for CASSYPGEKLFF.

The rearrangement links TRBV5-1 to TRBJ2-2; D possibly corresponds to TRBD2 (6 bases). This CDR3 contains 17 residues. V lost 4 bases and J lost 5, with 21 bases in between. Looked up from germline, CDR1 is SGHRS and CDR2 is YFSETQ. This CDR3 is CASSPQGSGLPTGELFF. CDR3 DNA sequence: TGCGCCAGCAGCCCCCAGGGTAGCGGACTCCCAACCGGGGAGCTGTTTTTT. The whole variable domain, remainder taken from reference TRBV5-1 and TRBJ2-2, is KAGVTQTPRYLIKTRGQQVTLSCSPISGHRSVSWYQQTPGQGLQFLFEYFSETQRNKGNFPGRFSGRQFSNSRSEMNVSTLELGDSALYLCASSPQGSGLPTGELFFGEGSRLTVL.

This clone was seen only once. This rearrangement joins TRBV18 to TRBJ1-1; no reliable D call. This CDR3 is built from 16 residues. Germline CDR1 reads KGHSH; CDR2 reads LQKENI. Trimming took off 3 bases at V and 6 bases at J, with 20 bases between the two ends. In DNA form, the CDR3 reads TGTGCCAGCTCACCTTTTGCTGGTAGCCGATTAGCTGAAGCTTTCTTT. This encodes CASSPFAGSRLAEAFF.

The genes are TRBV5-8 and TRBJ1-2; 7 bases map to TRBD1. V lost 5 bases to trimming and J lost 2 bases; unmatched junction nucleotides: 6. The CDR3 spans 14 residues. The germline gives CDR1 SGHTS, CDR2 YDEGEE. This CDR3 is CASRRQGLNYGYTF. The CDR3 DNA reads as TGTGCCAGCAGGAGACAGGGTCTCAACTATGGCTACACCTTC.

In DNA, the CDR3 is TGTGCCAGCCATGGAAGACAGCTCCTTGGCAACTCTGGGGCCAACGTCCTGACTTTC. Its translation: CASHGRQLLGNSGANVLTF. The chain joins TRBV28 to TRBJ2-6; maybe TRBD1 (5 bases). The germline CDR1 and CDR2 sequences are MDHEN and SYDVKM. The V and J ends lost 8 bases and 0 bases respectively, with 23 bases between them. The CDR3 has 19 amino acids.

The chain combines TRBV25-1 with TRBJ2-1; tentatively, D is TRBD2 (6 bases). With 1 base removed from V and 10 bases from J, the gap between germline ends came to 8 bases. CDR3 size: 12 residues. Germline CDR1 and CDR2: MGHDK and SYGVNS. CDR3 amino acids: CASSESSDEQFF. For the CDR3, the DNA is TGTGCCAGCAGTGAATCTAGCGACGAGCAGTTCTTC.

The chain carries TRBV10-3 and TRBJ1-1; D gene unclear. Germline V gives CDR1 ENHRY, CDR2 SYGVKD. V was shortened by 3 bases and J by 1 base, with 9 bases between the two germline ends. CDR3 length: 14 residues. The CDR3 loop is CAISDPSSNTEAFF. DNA of the CDR3: TGTGCCATCAGTGACCCGTCTTCGAACACTGAAGCTTTCTTT.

The rearrangement links TRBV7-2 to TRBJ1-3; no definite D call. This CDR3 comprises 12 residues. V was pared by 3 bases and J by 4 bases, with 4 bases between. Germline V lookup: CDR1 SGHTA, CDR2 FQGNSA. CDR3 sequence: CASSFTGNTIYF. The CDR3 DNA reads TGTGCCAGCAGCTTCACAGGAAACACCATATATTTT.

The V call is TRBV21-1, the J call TRBJ2-2; the table calls TRBD2, which could not be checked here. TRBV21-1 is described as a pseudogene. The CDR3 is 16 residues long. This CDR3 reads CASSTRTSGNTGELFF. The CDR3 DNA sequence: TGTGCCAGCAGCACGCGGACTAGCGGGAACACCGGGGAGCTGTTTTTT.

This rearrangement joins TRBV2 to TRBJ2-3, with 8 bases fitting TRBD1. The germline gives CDR1 SNHLY, CDR2 FYNNEI. V trimming: 6 bases; J trimming: 4 bases; junction bases outside the gene matches: 0. The CDR3 sequence is 12 residues long. CDR3 coding DNA: TGTGCCAGCAGGGACAGGGCAGATACGCAGTATTTT. Its protein product is CASRDRADTQYF.

This chain joins TRBV24-1 and TRBJ1-2; D is unresolved. The CDR3 length is 13 residues. The germline CDR1 and CDR2 sequences are KGHDR and SFDVKD. Trimming removed 1 base at V and 4 bases at J, with 6 bases between. CDR3 sequence reads: CATSDLESYGYTF. The CDR3 nucleotides read TGTGCCACCAGTGATTTAGAGTCCTATGGCTACACCTTC.

There are a few counts of this clone. The genes are TRBV5-1 and TRBJ2-2; 9 bases fit TRBD2. Germline loops: CDR1 SGHRS, CDR2 YFSETQ. The CDR3 is 19 residues long. Germline trimming cut 4 bases from V and 7 bases from J; bases unmatched to any gene: 20. The CDR3 DNA reads as TGCGCCAGCAGCGCCTACCCTCTAGCCAGCGGGGGGAGCGGCGGGGAGCTGTTTTTT. It specifies CASSAYPLASGGSGGELFF.

This chain links TRBV4-2 with TRBJ1-1; a possible D gene is TRBD1 (6 bases). The CDR3 is made up of 14 amino acids. V lost 4 bases and J lost 6, with 15 bases in between. CDR1 is LGHNA and CDR2 is YNFKEQ in the germline V gene. CDR3 sequence (DNA): TGTGCCAGCAGCCTTTCAGGGGTTGTCCCTGAAGCTTTCTTT. Residues: CASSLSGVVPEAFF.

The V and J genes are TRBV7-3 and TRBJ1-2, with TRBD1 matching over 9 bases. The ends lost 5 bases at V and 8 bases at J; junction bases unmatched: 12. The germline CDR1 and CDR2 sequences are SGHTA and FQGTGA. CDR3 size: 15 residues. The DNA of the CDR3 is TGTGCCAGCAGCGTGGACAGGGGCCTGAAGGAGGGCTACACCTTC. Residues: CASSVDRGLKEGYTF.

CDR3 coding DNA: TGTGCCAGTAGCGACACCTACTATGGCTACACCTTC. Its protein product is CASSDTYYGYTF. The chain is built from TRBV19 and TRBJ1-2; D call uncertain. Germline CDR1 LNHDA, CDR2 SQIVND (reference sequence). This CDR3 is 12 amino acids long. The V gene lost 6 bases and the J gene lost 3 bases, with 8 bases spanning the gap.

The chain uses TRBV9 and TRBJ1-4; 11 bases map to TRBD1. CDR3 length: 15 residues. Trimming took 3 bases from V and 8 from J; bases not matched to a gene: 6. The germline gives CDR1 SGDLS, CDR2 YYNGEE. The CDR3 here is CASSAGTGGVEKLFF. The CDR3 nucleotides are TGTGCCAGCAGCGCCGGGACAGGGGGGGTCGAAAAACTGTTTTTT.

The sample holds one count of this clone. The chain links TRBV6-1 to TRBJ1-3; 8 nucleotides line up with TRBD1. Germline V gene sequence: CDR1 MNHNS, CDR2 SASEGT. The length of the CDR3 is 17 residues. With 4 bases clipped from V and 1 base from J, the junction kept 9 bases outside the gene matches. The chain's CDR3 is CASSATGGGGSGNTIYF. The CDR3 DNA reads TGTGCCAGCAGTGCAACAGGGGGTGGGGGGTCTGGAAACACCATATATTTT.

In regard to this clone: The junction differs from germline at one of its ends, possibly a read error. The V and J genes are TRBV10-3 and TRBJ1-2, with a possible D match to TRBD1 (6 bases). This CDR3 region has 13 residues. Germline V gene data show CDR1 as ENHRY and CDR2 as SYGVKD. The CDR3 protein is CAVRQELYYGYTF. CDR3 DNA: TGTGCCGTCAGACAGGAACTATACTATGGCTACACCTTC.

In its sample, this clone was seen a few times. The V gene is TRBV6-1, the J gene TRBJ1-5; TRBD1 might be the D (5 bases). Germline CDR1 reads MNHNS; CDR2 reads SASEGT. The CDR3 length is 14 residues. V lost 1 base and J 4 bases, leaving 8 bases between the germline ends. For the CDR3, the DNA is TGTGCCAGCAGTGAAGGCAGGGCTAATCAGCCCCAGCATTTT. Translation gives CASSEGRANQPQHF.

This chain uses TRBV7-8 with TRBJ1-4, with a tentative D call TRBD1 (5 bases). CDR3 size: 18 residues. Germline-derived CDR1 and CDR2 are SGHVS and FQNEAQ. The V and J ends lost 1 base and 3 bases respectively, with 18 bases between them. In nucleotides, the CDR3 is TGTGCCAGCAGCTTAGGGGCAGGGAGGTCTTCAGCTAATGAAAAACTGTTTTTT. It translates to CASSLGAGRSSANEKLFF.

The chain is built from TRBV11-2 and TRBJ1-2; D possibly corresponds to TRBD1 (5 bases). Per germline, CDR1 SGHAT and CDR2 FQNNGV. V dropped 1 base and J dropped 7 bases, with 16 bases sitting between them. The CDR3 length is 15 residues. The DNA for the CDR3 is TGTGCCAGCAGCTTAGCGGGCAGGGTTGAATCTGGCTACACCTTC. Its protein product is CASSLAGRVESGYTF.

V is TRBV5-1 and J is TRBJ2-5; maybe TRBD2 (6 bases). Germline CDR1 and CDR2: SGHRS and YFSETQ. This CDR3 region has 14 residues. With 6 bases removed from V and 1 base from J, the gap between germline ends came to 13 bases. The CDR3 loop reads CASTTGDSQETQYF. The CDR3 bases are TGCGCCAGCACCACGGGGGATTCCCAAGAGACCCAGTACTTC.